Listed below are T cell receptor beta chains from one sample, sequenced in a study of persistence of HIV-infected CD4 T cells. Antigens for these TCRs are unknown. Clones were read by immunoSEQ multiplex PCR, and TCRdb kept only the in-frame ones, dropping some. The sample includes about 40,000 clones, 85% to 90% of them seen just once. The sequences come from cultured CD4+ T cells from PBMCs, collected from a patient who received antiretroviral therapy. All receptors derive from an adult with HIV. The donor label of this sample is uncertain. CDR3s include the opening cysteine and the closing phenylalanine or tryptophan.

v_call	j_call	cdr3_aa
TRBV4-1	TRBJ2-3	CASSETSGLAGGRTDTQYF
TRBV2	TRBJ2-3	CASSERGAGTDTQYF
TRBV7-9	TRBJ1-2	CASIPRGGVVGYTF
TRBV7-2	TRBJ2-7	CASSLEGGAGEQYF
TRBV7-9	TRBJ2-2	CASSLSGNTGELFF
TRBV12-5	TRBJ2-1	CASGLVELAGVPSSYNEQFF
TRBV6-9	TRBJ1-2	CASSYKALAQAHGYTF
TRBV6-5	TRBJ2-3	CASSPLQGSDTQYF
TRBV5-1	TRBJ1-6	CASRDRTGGSPLHF
TRBV28	TRBJ2-7	CASSLRRQESYEQYF
TRBV10-3	TRBJ2-7	CAISDRDYEQYF
TRBV7-2	TRBJ2-7	CASSSPGLAGGREQYF
TRBV5-1	TRBJ2-1	CASSLAGIPGEQFF
TRBV3-1/TRBV3-2	TRBJ2-3	CASSSSVIPSTDTQYF
TRBV7-2	TRBJ1-2	CASSSRPGGNYGYTF
TRBV7-9	TRBJ2-3	CASILTATSTDTQYF
TRBV5-4	TRBJ2-3	CASSGSQLAGSGTQYF
TRBV14	TRBJ1-6	CASSHLGRGADNSPLHF
TRBV7-2	TRBJ1-2	CASTPGARGHYFGYTF
TRBV7-9	TRBJ2-3	CASSLVSPDTQYF
TRBV9	TRBJ1-3	CASSGTSLNTIYF
TRBV19	TRBJ2-1	CASSPGTSGGPYNEQFF
TRBV10-1	TRBJ2-1	CASSEVGTGVHNEQFF
TRBV5-1	TRBJ2-2	CASSSGGYTGELFF
TRBV7-3	TRBJ2-7	CASSSTRGGEQYF
TRBV5-1	TRBJ1-2	CASSYRTPRDGYTF
TRBV5-5	TRBJ2-1	CASSLWTASSYNEQFF
TRBV7-9	TRBJ2-7	CASSLGGGGGYEQYF
TRBV5-4	TRBJ1-3	CASSAGTSNTIYF
TRBV6-6	TRBJ1-3	CASSYDFSGNTIYF
TRBV29-1	TRBJ2-2	CSVARTGGTGELFF
TRBV19	TRBJ2-1	CASSILGGGLSYNEQFF
TRBV28	TRBJ1-4	CASRSASGNEKLFF
TRBV7-3	TRBJ2-7	CASSLRRDSYEQYF
TRBV28	TRBJ1-5	CASSVIRTASNQPQHF
TRBV2	TRBJ1-5	CASRSQGSEGPQHF
TRBV7-7	TRBJ2-1	CASSPLAGGRSEQFF
TRBV6-2/TRBV6-3	TRBJ2-3	CASSSVGLAGGPSTDTQYF
TRBV25-1	TRBJ1-2	CASTGPTF
TRBV5-1	TRBJ2-7	CASSRVGEGRHEQYF
TRBV10-2	TRBJ2-4	CASSDGGVAAKNIQYF
TRBV11-3	TRBJ2-1	CASSLVGQGHNEQFF
TRBV18	TRBJ2-5	CASSPARDEETQYF
TRBV7-3	TRBJ2-2	CASSPSTGVNTGELFF
TRBV6-5	TRBJ2-7	CASSYLGTENEQYF
TRBV28	TRBJ1-4	CASRRLATNEKLFF
TRBV19	TRBJ2-4	CASSVLDAKNIQYF
TRBV28	TRBJ2-3	CASSLGLAGAGDTQYF
TRBV7-9	TRBJ2-6	CASSGDRGSSGANVLTF
TRBV10-3	TRBJ2-7	CAISVGTGAEQYF
TRBV7-2	TRBJ2-1	CASSSQGYEQFF